The clone carrying this TCR beta chain was recorded a few times. Its antigen is not known. For TCRbeta, the library was prepared with unique molecular identifiers. TCRdb independently ran MiXCR on the PCR reads; one entry per CDR3 protein. The table records roughly 200,000 distinct CDR3 sequences, approximately 8% of them present only once. This CDR3 spans 14 amino acids. The germline CDR1 and CDR2 sequences are ENHRY and SYGVKD. Germline trimming cut 0 bases from V and 6 bases from J; bases unmatched to any gene: 2. The record originates from a study of T-cell reconstitution after alpha-beta-depleted transplantation in children. Study findings and constraints: Several hundred graft clones that had expanded were reportedly the source of alpha-beta T cells about two months after transplant.

The origin of this receptor is a male patient between 2 and 15 years old who had a stem cell transplant for acute myeloid leukemia, so the T cells may come from the graft donor. The genes are TRBV10-3 and TRBJ2-1, with 7 nucleotides matching TRBD2. Sample: PBMCs, mostly from graft donor cells, taken 360 days after TCRalphabeta/CD19-depleted stem cell transplant. The CDR3 sequence: CAISESSSGNEQFF. In DNA, the CDR3 is TGTGCCATCAGTGAGTCATCTAGCGGCAATGAGCAGTTCTTC.